This T cell receptor (beta chain) was obtained from a study of blood T cell repertoires in COVID-19. On the study more broadly: Acute-phase and convalescent COVID-19 samples originated in the United States, Italy and Spain. Nucleic acid was either cDNA or gDNA, and it came from T cells, B-cell-depleted T cells, or PBMCs.

In terms of age and location, participants ranged from roughly 18 to 100 years and lived in about two dozen US areas. In Cohort 3, a recovered donor had either two negative PCRs, clearance, or symptom resolution. The CDR3 has 12 amino acids. V lost 5 bases to trimming and J lost 4 bases, with 3 bases between them. A remark on this clone: The sample carries other DNA sequences with the same CDR3.

Produced via immunoSEQ multiplex PCR; TCRdb's table is partial and in-frame only. The sample lists fewer than 400,000 clones, 70% to 90% occurring once. The chain combines TRBV12-3 or TRBV12-4 with TRBJ1-6; D call uncertain. Sequencing input: PBMCs or T cells enriched from blood (not recorded which). The TCR comes from a man aged 30-40 years who had recovered from COVID-19. CDR3 coding DNA: TGTGCCAGCAGTCCATATAATTCACCCCTCCACTTT. This translates into CASSPYNSPLHF.